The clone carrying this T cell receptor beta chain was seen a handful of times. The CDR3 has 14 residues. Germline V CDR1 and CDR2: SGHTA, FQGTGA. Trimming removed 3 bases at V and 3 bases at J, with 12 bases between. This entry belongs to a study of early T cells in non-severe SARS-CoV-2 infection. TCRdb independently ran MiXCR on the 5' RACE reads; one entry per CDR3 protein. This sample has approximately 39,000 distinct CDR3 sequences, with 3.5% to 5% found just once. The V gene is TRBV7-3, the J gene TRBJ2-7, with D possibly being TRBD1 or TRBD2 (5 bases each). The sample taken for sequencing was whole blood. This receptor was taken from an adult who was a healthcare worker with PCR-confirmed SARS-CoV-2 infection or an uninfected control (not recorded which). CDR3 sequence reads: CASSLGGTDYEQYF. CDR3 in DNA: TGTGCCAGCAGCTTGGGTGGGACCGACTACGAGCAGTACTTC.